These 21 T cell receptor beta chains share one sample of origin, sequenced in a study of CD8+CD57+ T cells in acquired aplastic anemia. CDR3 and TCR beta VDJ profiling relied on genomic DNA as the template. TCRdb analysed the reads with MiXCR anew, one entry per CDR3 protein. The repertoire includes roughly 61,000 distinct CDR3 sequences, less than 65% of them detected once, and 2.5% sits in the top ten. Sample: sorted CD4+, CD8+, or CD8+CD57+ T cells (not recorded which) from PBMCs. The receptors derive from a human donor in good health, serving as a control.

The V gene is TRBV19, the J gene TRBJ1-2; D is possibly TRBD1 (6 bases). V was clipped by 6 bases and J by 4 bases, with 18 bases between them. This CDR3 is built from 15 residues. The germline V gene encodes CDR1 LNHDA and CDR2 SQIVND (reference sequence). The CDR3 protein is CASRKSGTISYGYTF. For the CDR3, the DNA is TGTGCCAGTAGGAAGTCCGGGACAATAAGCTATGGCTACACCTTC.

The chain has TRBV18 and TRBJ1-1; TRBD1 aligns across 7 bases. Germline-derived CDR1 and CDR2 are KGHSH and LQKENI. The V segment lost 8 bases and the J segment 1 base; nucleotides outside the gene matches: 13. The CDR3 contains 16 residues. The CDR3 reads CASPLRSGTENTEAFF. In DNA form, the CDR3 reads TGTGCCAGCCCGCTCAGGTCCGGGACAGAGAACACTGAAGCTTTCTTT.

This sequence joins TRBV24-1 and TRBJ1-2, with D uncertain. The CDR3 has 13 residues. Germline values: CDR1 KGHDR, CDR2 SFDVKD. V lost 5 bases and J lost 2, with 8 bases in between. This CDR3 reads CATSGTENYGYTF. CDR3 coding DNA: TGTGCCACCAGTGGGACGGAGAACTATGGCTACACCTTC.

This clonotype was recorded at least ten times. The chain recombines TRBV6-1 with TRBJ1-1, with unresolved D. V was pared by 6 bases and J by 1 base, with 12 bases between. Per the germline V gene, CDR1 is MNHNS and CDR2 is SASEGT. The CDR3 covers 14 residues. The CDR3 loop is CASSPAGQNTEAFF. The CDR3 DNA sequence: TGTGCCAGCAGCCCCGCAGGTCAGAACACTGAAGCTTTCTTT.

This clonotype was counted between two and nine times. The rearrangement joins TRBV27 to TRBJ2-1; 10 bases are a match to TRBD1. J gave up 0 bases and V 0 bases, and 5 bases lay outside the gene matches. The CDR3 runs to 18 residues. CDR1 is MNHEY, CDR2 SMNVEV, per germline (reference sequence). CDR3 loop: CASSLSFRTGGSYNEQFF. The CDR3 region has the DNA TGTGCCAGCAGTTTATCCTTCCGGACAGGGGGCTCCTACAATGAGCAGTTCTTC.

The chain recombines TRBV3-1 with TRBJ2-1; 8 positions match TRBD2. The CDR3 is made up of 16 amino acids. The ends lost 0 bases at V and 5 bases at J; junction bases unmatched: 6. Germline CDR1 LGHDT, CDR2 YNNKEL (reference sequence). CDR3 sequence (DNA): TGTGCCAGCAGCCAAGATAGCGGGACGAAAAACAATGAGCAGTTCTTC. Translated: CASSQDSGTKNNEQFF.

The sample holds many counts of this clonotype. The CDR3, as DNA: TGTGCCAGCAGCGAGGGACTAGCGGGAGGCTCCTACAATGAGCAGTTCTTC. Translating gives CASSEGLAGGSYNEQFF. The chain is built from TRBV9 and TRBJ2-1, with 15 bases aligning to TRBD2. V shed 3 bases and J 0 bases; nucleotides not matched to a gene: 1. In germline, CDR1 is SGDLS, CDR2 YYNGEE. The length of the CDR3 is 17 residues.

V and J are TRBV10-3 and TRBJ2-3, with 8 bases lining up with TRBD2. This CDR3 has 17 amino acids. Germline loops: CDR1 ENHRY, CDR2 SYGVKD. The ends lost 6 bases at V and 0 bases at J; junction bases unmatched: 11. The CDR3 spells CAIRAAGGQSSTDTQYF. CDR3 nucleotide sequence: TGTGCCATCAGGGCGGCGGGGGGACAATCTAGCACAGATACGCAGTATTTT.

This clonotype was seen at least ten times. The chain uses TRBV7-7 and TRBJ2-2; 9 bases agree with TRBD2. This CDR3 region has 19 residues. J lost 6 bases, V lost 4 bases, and 18 bases had no gene match. The V gene's germline CDR1 is SSHAT and CDR2 FNYEAQ (reference sequence). CDR3 in amino acids: CASSSRELAGRLGAGELFF. CDR3 nucleotides: TGTGCCAGCAGCTCCCGCGAGCTAGCGGGACGACTAGGGGCCGGGGAGCTGTTTTTT. The whole variable domain, filled in from reference TRBV7-7 and TRBJ2-2, reads GAGVSQSPRYKVTKRGQDVTLRCDPISSHATLYWYQQALGQGPEFLTYFNYEAQPDKSGLPSDRFSAERPEGSISTLTIQRTEQRDSAMYRCASSSRELAGRLGAGELFFGEGSRLTVL.

The chain employs TRBV7-2 and TRBJ1-2; possibly TRBD1 for D (5 bases). Trimming removed 0 bases at V and 0 bases at J, with 8 bases between. CDR3 size: 15 residues. Per germline, CDR1 SGHTA and CDR2 FQGNSA. In nucleotides, the CDR3 is TGTGCCAGCAGCTTAGCCGGGGCTCCTAACTATGGCTACACCTTC. This codes for CASSLAGAPNYGYTF.

The J gene is TRBJ2-7, the V gene TRBV7-6; D ambiguous. In germline, CDR1 is SGHVS, CDR2 FNYEAQ. This CDR3 is 12 amino acids long. Trimming pared 3 bases from V and 4 bases from J, leaving 7 bases between. Written as DNA, the CDR3 is TGTGCCAGCAGCTTCGCTCTGTACGAGCAGTACTTC. Translating gives CASSFALYEQYF.

This clonotype was recorded at least ten times. J is TRBJ2-7 and V is TRBV20-1; D might be TRBD2 (5 bases). Looked up from germline, CDR1 is DFQATT and CDR2 is SNEGSKA (reference sequence). The V and J ends lost 6 bases and 3 bases respectively, with 21 bases between them. This CDR3 has 15 amino acids. The CDR3 here is CSADIGEKDLYEQYF. As DNA, the CDR3 is TGCAGTGCAGACATCGGGGAGAAAGATCTCTACGAGCAGTACTTC.

This clonotype showed up just a few times. This chain connects TRBV30 to TRBJ2-6; maybe TRBD2 (5 bases). Trimming took 2 bases from V and 0 from J, leaving 8 bases between them. The germline V gene has CDR1 GTSNPN and CDR2 SVGIG (reference sequence). CDR3 length: 15 amino acids. The CDR3 region has the DNA TGTGCCTGGAGTAGCGGAAGCTCTGGGGCCAACGTCCTGACTTTC. Its translation is CAWSSGSSGANVLTF.

The chain has TRBV24-1 and TRBJ1-2, with 7 positions matching TRBD1. The CDR3 runs 13 residues. CDR1 KGHDR and CDR2 SFDVKD come from the germline V gene. Germline trimming cut 2 bases from V and 10 bases from J; bases unmatched to any gene: 6. The CDR3 spells CATSDSTGAPYTF. CDR3 DNA sequence: TGTGCCACCAGTGATTCTACAGGGGCCCCCTACACCTTC.

This clonotype was counted at least ten times. The chain couples TRBV11-2 to TRBJ2-1, with 9 bases aligning to TRBD2. Trimming at V came to 3 bases and at J to 8 bases, leaving 5 bases not matched to a gene. The CDR3 covers 14 residues. Germline CDR1 reads SGHAT; CDR2 reads FQNNGV. The CDR3 DNA is TGTGCCAGCAGCTTGGTAGCGGGAGTCTATGAGCAGTTCTTC. Encoded protein: CASSLVAGVYEQFF. Supplemented by reference TRBV11-2 and TRBJ2-1, the full variable domain reads EAGVAQSPRYKIIEKRQSVAFWCNPISGHATLYWYQQILGQGPKLLIQFQNNGVVDDSQLPKDRFSAERLKGVDSTLKIQPAKLEDSAVYLCASSLVAGVYEQFFGPGTRLTVL.

This clonotype came up many times. This chain joins TRBV3-1 and TRBJ2-2; 7 bases align to TRBD2. The CDR3 extends over 17 amino acids. V lost 0 bases and J lost 5; bases outside the gene matches: 9. Germline V gives CDR1 LGHDT, CDR2 YNNKEL (reference sequence). CDR3 sequence reads: CASSQDEAGVPTGELFF. The CDR3 DNA reads TGTGCCAGCAGCCAAGATGAGGCGGGAGTCCCGACCGGGGAGCTGTTTTTT.

This clonotype is labeled as medium-sized. This chain connects TRBV24-1 to TRBJ2-1, with D possibly matching TRBD1 (5 bases). Germline V lookup: CDR1 KGHDR, CDR2 SFDVKD. V lost 3 bases and J lost 4, with 12 bases in between. The CDR3 sequence is 15 residues long. DNA for the CDR3: TGTGCCACCAGTGATGCACTGACAGCATACAATGAGCAGTTCTTC. It specifies CATSDALTAYNEQFF.

This chain uses TRBV10-2 with TRBJ1-1; perhaps TRBD1 as D (6 bases). The germline CDR1 and CDR2 sequences are WSHSY and SAAADI. The CDR3 has 15 residues. Deletions cut 6 bases from V and 4 bases from J, with 18 bases between. The CDR3 DNA is TGCGCCAGCAGGGCTCGACCGGACAGTGGCACTGAAGCTTTCTTT. This codes for CASRARPDSGTEAFF.

The chain employs TRBV15 and TRBJ2-1; 12 bases agree with TRBD2. The CDR3 is made up of 17 amino acids. Germline CDR1 and CDR2: LNHNV and YYDKDF (reference sequence). Trimming removed 1 base from V and 3 bases from J; junction bases left unmatched: 4. CDR3 in amino acids: CATSRAGLAGIYNEQFF. In nucleotides, the CDR3 is TGTGCCACCAGCAGAGCGGGACTAGCGGGTATCTACAATGAGCAGTTCTTC. The entire variable domain, with the rest obtained from reference TRBV15 and TRBJ2-1, is as follows: DAMVIQNPRYQVTQFGKPVTLSCSQTLNHNVMYWYQQKSSQAPKLLFHYYDKDFNNEADTPDNFQSRRPNTSFCFLDIRSPGLGDTAMYLCATSRAGLAGIYNEQFFGPGTRLTVL.

The chain is built from TRBV24-1 and TRBJ2-2; 8 bases are a match to TRBD1. Trimming took 8 bases from V and 5 from J; bases not matched to a gene: 6. The CDR3 sequence is 14 residues long. Looked up from germline, CDR1 is KGHDR and CDR2 is SFDVKD. This chain's CDR3 is CATKGQGATGELFF. CDR3 in DNA: TGTGCCACCAAAGGGCAGGGGGCAACCGGGGAGCTGTTTTTT.

This clonotype was seen ten or more times. A much larger clone is a single base away; this may be a read error. The chain combines TRBV24-1 with TRBJ2-7; D not resolved. Germline V gene data show CDR1 as KGHDR and CDR2 as SFDVKD. The V and J ends lost 9 bases and 5 bases respectively, with 19 bases between them. This CDR3 has 14 amino acids. The CDR3 spells CATAVELKSHEQYF. The CDR3 coding sequence is TGTGCCACCGCCGTGGAACTAAAATCCCACGAGCAGTACTTC.